Following are 30 T cell receptor beta chains from one sample sequenced in a study of identical twins. TCRdb used MiXCR to reprocess the 5' RACE reads, holding one entry per CDR3 protein. Of a few hundred thousand distinct CDR3 sequences listed, over 12% are singletons. This sample also appeared in a second study, on yellow fever vaccine responses in identical twins.

The sequenced sample consisted of CD4+ T cells sorted from blood. Receptor source: a woman aged 18-30 years in good health.

The V and J genes are TRBV5-1 and TRBJ2-3; D perhaps matches TRBD2 (6 bases). This CDR3 spans 17 amino acids. Trimming cost V 4 bases and J 0 bases, with 18 bases left between them. Germline loops: CDR1 SGHRS, CDR2 YFSETQ. The CDR3 protein is CASSAKLAITSTDTQYF. CDR3 nucleotides: TGCGCCAGCAGCGCAAAGCTAGCGATTACTAGCACAGATACGCAGTATTTT.

This clonotype was seen a handful of times. Here the CDR3 DNA reads TGTGCCAGCAGCTTAAGAGGTCGGTCTAGCGGAGTAAATGAGCAGTTCTTC. Translated, it gives CASSLRGRSSGVNEQFF. The chain couples TRBV7-3 to TRBJ2-1; 7 bases agree with TRBD2. The germline V gene encodes CDR1 SGHTA and CDR2 FQGTGA. There are 17 residues in the CDR3. Unmatched junction bases numbered 13, after V lost 1 base and J lost 7 bases.

The chain recombines TRBV11-3 with TRBJ1-1; tentative D call: TRBD1 (5 bases). Trimming removed 1 base from V and 6 bases from J, with 9 bases in between. CDR3 length: 13 residues. CDR1 SGHNT and CDR2 YENEEA come from the germline V gene. CDR3 DNA: TGTGCCAGCAGCTTAGTCCGGGGCGCTGAAGCTTTCTTT. Translated, it gives CASSLVRGAEAFF. Full variable domain (missing parts from reference TRBV11-3 and TRBJ1-1): EAGVVQSPRYKIIEKKQPVAFWCNPISGHNTLYWYLQNLGQGPELLIRYENEEAVDDSQLPKDRFSAERLKGVDSTLKIQPAELGDSAVYLCASSLVRGAEAFFGQGTRLTVV.

The V and J genes are TRBV3-1 and TRBJ2-7; 7 positions match TRBD1. The V gene's germline CDR1 is LGHDT and CDR2 YNNKEL (reference sequence). V lost 1 base and J lost 0; bases outside the gene matches: 3. The length of the CDR3 is 15 residues. The CDR3 bases are TGTGCCAGCAGCCAAGGACAGGGTGGCTCCTACGAGCAGTACTTC. Translated, it gives CASSQGQGGSYEQYF.

This chain uses TRBV20-1 with TRBJ2-2; D may be TRBD2 (6 bases). From germline, CDR1 is DFQATT and CDR2 SNEGSKA (reference sequence). CDR3 length equals 13 residues. V was trimmed by 3 bases and J by 6 bases, leaving 11 bases between them. The CDR3 DNA reads TGCAGTGCTAGCGGGAGAGGCCCCGGGGAGCTGTTTTTT. Residues: CSASGRGPGELFF.

The V call is TRBV28, the J call TRBJ1-2, with unresolved D. CDR1 is MDHEN and CDR2 is SYDVKM in the germline V gene. The CDR3 has 13 amino acids. Trimming shortened V by 6 bases and J by 4 bases, and 12 bases separated the two germline ends. CDR3 sequence: CASRVSPFYGYTF. The CDR3 DNA is TGTGCCAGCAGGGTTTCCCCTTTCTATGGCTACACCTTC.

Only a few counts were recorded for this clonotype. The chain is built from TRBV4-1 and TRBJ2-1, with 10 bases matching TRBD2. V was clipped by 4 bases and J by 5 bases; unmatched bases: 8. This CDR3 is built from 16 residues. Per germline, CDR1 MGHRA and CDR2 YSYEKL. The CDR3 protein is CASSRQLAGRNNEQFF. CDR3 nucleotide sequence: TGCGCCAGCAGCCGACAACTAGCGGGGAGAAACAATGAGCAGTTCTTC.

In its sample, this clonotype was seen a few times. The chain links TRBV28 to TRBJ2-2; 8 bases are a match to TRBD1. The CDR3 loop spans 16 amino acids. V was pared by 5 bases and J by 4 bases, with 9 bases of the junction left unmatched. Germline-derived CDR1 and CDR2 are MDHEN and SYDVKM. The CDR3 is CASSKQGVFGTGELFF. Written as DNA, the CDR3 is TGTGCCAGCAGTAAACAGGGGGTTTTTGGCACCGGGGAGCTGTTTTTT. Supplemented by reference TRBV28 and TRBJ2-2, the full variable domain reads DVKVTQSSRYLVKRTGEKVFLECVQDMDHENMFWYRQDPGLGLRLIYFSYDVKMKEKGDIPEGYSVSREKKERFSLILESASTNQTSMYLCASSKQGVFGTGELFFGEGSRLTVL.

This clonotype was observed many times. The chain joins TRBV5-6 to TRBJ2-1; 14 positions agree with TRBD2. Trimming removed 4 bases from V and 5 bases from J; junction bases left unmatched: 8. The CDR3 contains 17 residues. The germline CDR1 and CDR2 sequences are SGHDT and YYEEEE. The CDR3 coding sequence is TGTGCCAGCAGCCCAAAGGGACTAGCGGGAGTTCACAATGAGCAGTTCTTC. It is translated as CASSPKGLAGVHNEQFF.

This clonotype was observed a handful of times. The chain combines TRBV29-1 with TRBJ1-5, with D possibly TRBD1 on 5 matching bases. The CDR3 loop spans 14 amino acids. V lost 4 bases to trimming and J lost 6 bases, with 16 bases between them. Germline V lookup: CDR1 SQVTM, CDR2 ANQGSEA. The CDR3 DNA is TGCAGCGTTGGGGCGGGGGTGGAAGGTCAGCCCCAGCATTTT. It yields the protein CSVGAGVEGQPQHF.

This sequence joins TRBV5-6 and TRBJ2-5, with D unresolved. Germline values: CDR1 SGHDT, CDR2 YYEEEE. The length of the CDR3 is 17 residues. V lost 0 bases, J lost 0 bases, and 15 bases lay in between. CDR3 in DNA: TGTGCCAGCAGCTTGGTAAAGGTCTCTCAGTACCAAGAGACCCAGTACTTC. Translation gives CASSLVKVSQYQETQYF.

There are a few counts of this clonotype. The chain recombines TRBV29-1 with TRBJ2-5; D ambiguous. The CDR3 sequence is 12 residues long. Per germline, CDR1 SQVTM and CDR2 ANQGSEA. The ends were cut back, 2 bases at V and 4 bases at J, with 8 bases in the middle. CDR3 residues: CSVEQRGETQYF. In nucleotides, the CDR3 is TGCAGCGTTGAACAGCGAGGAGAGACCCAGTACTTC.

The chain combines TRBV5-5 with TRBJ2-1; possibly TRBD1 for D (6 bases). Germline CDR1 is SGHKS and CDR2 is YYEKEE (reference sequence). Trimming left V 7 bases short and J 7 bases short, with 21 bases between. The length of the CDR3 is 15 residues. The CDR3 DNA is TGTGCCAGCGCACAAGGGTACAGGGCGCGAAATGAGCAGTTCTTC. Its translation is CASAQGYRARNEQFF.

The V gene is TRBV27, the J gene TRBJ1-4; possibly TRBD1 for D (6 bases). Per germline, CDR1 MNHEY and CDR2 SMNVEV (reference sequence). This CDR3 has 12 residues. The V end lost 6 bases, the J end lost 10 bases, and 12 bases lay between the germline ends. The CDR3 loop reads CASRGTRGKLFF. The CDR3 DNA reads TGTGCCAGCAGGGGGACAAGGGGAAAACTGTTTTTT.

This clonotype was counted only a few times. The rearrangement uses TRBV19 and TRBJ2-1; unclear D gene. V was cut by 3 bases and J by 8 bases, with 11 bases left in between. CDR1 is LNHDA and CDR2 is SQIVND in the germline V gene (reference sequence). This CDR3 is built from 13 residues. The chain's CDR3 is CASSIDGSYEQFF. DNA of the CDR3: TGTGCCAGTAGTATCGATGGGTCATATGAGCAGTTCTTC.

The V call is TRBV24-1, the J call TRBJ2-2; TRBD2 aligns across 8 bases. V shed 3 bases, J shed 5 bases, and the junction held 13 bases outside the gene matches. The CDR3 runs 18 residues. CDR1 is KGHDR and CDR2 is SFDVKD in the germline V gene. The CDR3 sequence: CATSDPTPGLVGTGELFF. CDR3 in DNA: TGTGCCACCAGTGATCCCACCCCGGGACTAGTGGGGACCGGGGAGCTGTTTTTT.

This clonotype has just a few counts. The gene calls are TRBV3-1 and TRBJ1-1; TRBD1 matches 7 bases. V shed 4 bases and J 2 bases; nucleotides not matched to a gene: 7. The CDR3 covers 15 residues. Germline V gene data show CDR1 as LGHDT and CDR2 as YNNKEL (reference sequence). This CDR3 is CASSPGGGRNTEAFF. The CDR3 DNA reads TGTGCCAGCAGCCCAGGGGGTGGAAGAAACACTGAAGCTTTCTTT.

V usage is TRBV12-3 or TRBV12-4 and J usage is TRBJ2-1, with D unresolved. Trimming removed 8 bases at V and 5 bases at J, with 10 bases between. The length of the CDR3 is 12 residues. The CDR3 region is CASQQTNNEQFF. CDR3 nucleotides: TGTGCCAGCCAACAGACAAACAATGAGCAGTTCTTC.

This clonotype was detected a few times. This rearrangement joins TRBV28 to TRBJ2-2, with D tentatively TRBD1 (6 bases). The CDR3 spans 15 residues. Germline V gene sequence: CDR1 MDHEN, CDR2 SYDVKM. With 3 bases removed from V and 2 bases from J, the gap between germline ends came to 10 bases. The CDR3 DNA sequence: TGTGCCAGCAGTTTGGGACACCGAAACACCGGGGAGCTGTTTTTT. Translated: CASSLGHRNTGELFF.

In this sample, this clonotype turned up a few times. The rearrangement uses TRBV9 and TRBJ2-1, with 10 bases identical to TRBD2. Germline CDR1 SGDLS, CDR2 YYNGEE. Germline trimming cut 0 bases from V and 0 bases from J; bases unmatched to any gene: 12. This CDR3 contains 20 residues. The CDR3: CASSVGSGRAPKPSYNEQFF. CDR3 DNA sequence: TGTGCCAGCAGCGTAGGGAGCGGGAGGGCCCCGAAACCCTCCTACAATGAGCAGTTCTTC. Full variable domain (outside the CDR3, taken from reference TRBV9 and TRBJ2-1): DSGVTQTPKHLITATGQRVTLRCSPRSGDLSVYWYQQSLDQGLQFLIQYYNGEERAKGNILERFSAQQFPDLHSELNLSSLELGDSALYFCASSVGSGRAPKPSYNEQFFGPGTRLTVL.

This clonotype was counted only a few times. The chain is built from TRBV7-6 and TRBJ2-1, with TRBD2 identical over 9 bases. This CDR3 is built from 15 residues. V lost 7 bases and J lost 10; bases outside the gene matches: 14. Looked up from germline, CDR1 is SGHVS and CDR2 is FNYEAQ. The CDR3 loop is CASTFAGLAPGEQFF. CDR3 bases: TGTGCCAGCACCTTCGCGGGACTAGCCCCGGGGGAGCAGTTCTTC.

This clonotype was counted between two and nine times. The V gene is TRBV12-3 or TRBV12-4, the J gene TRBJ2-5; 16 nucleotides agree with TRBD2. This CDR3 is 15 amino acids long. J was trimmed by 7 bases and V by 4 bases; bases with no gene match: 3. CDR3 sequence (DNA): TGTGCCAGCAGTTGGGGACTAGCGGGGGGGTTGACCCAGTACTTC. Its translation: CASSWGLAGGLTQYF.

This clonotype was recorded a few times. The V call is TRBV20-1, the J call TRBJ1-1; D gene ambiguous. Per germline, CDR1 DFQATT and CDR2 SNEGSKA (reference sequence). The CDR3 contains 14 residues. V was clipped by 3 bases and J by 6 bases, with 17 bases between them. CDR3: CSASLAVVGAEAFF. The CDR3 coding sequence is TGCAGTGCTAGCCTGGCCGTCGTGGGAGCTGAAGCTTTCTTT.

The chain has TRBV12-3 or TRBV12-4 and TRBJ2-1; D uncertain. V gave up 3 bases and J gave up 6 bases, with 6 bases separating them. This CDR3 spans 12 amino acids. DNA for the CDR3: TGTGCCAGCAGTTTTGCCACCAATGAGCAGTTCTTC. This encodes CASSFATNEQFF.

This CDR3 reads CATSRDQRLAGARGETQYF. CDR3 nucleotide sequence: TGTGCCACCAGCAGAGATCAGAGACTAGCGGGGGCCCGGGGAGAGACCCAGTACTTC. The gene calls are TRBV15 and TRBJ2-5; TRBD2 matches 12 bases. The CDR3 is 19 amino acids. In germline, CDR1 is LNHNV, CDR2 YYDKDF (reference sequence). Losses at the gene ends were 0 bases for V and 4 bases for J; bases not matched to a gene: 12.

In this sample, this clonotype turned up a few times. The V call is TRBV28, the J call TRBJ2-5, with 11 bases lining up with TRBD2. Germline-derived CDR1 and CDR2 are MDHEN and SYDVKM. The CDR3 length is 13 residues. The CDR3 coding sequence is TGTGCTGCGACTAGCGGGAACGTAAAGACCCAGTACTTC. It translates to CAATSGNVKTQYF.

This clonotype was seen only a few times. This sequence joins TRBV12-3 or TRBV12-4 and TRBJ2-3; D remains ambiguous. The CDR3 is 14 residues long. With 3 bases removed from V and 2 bases from J, the gap between germline ends came to 9 bases. The CDR3 nucleotides are TGTGCCAGCAGTTTCCCCACTAACACAGATACGCAGTATTTT. It specifies CASSFPTNTDTQYF.

The gene calls are TRBV5-1 and TRBJ2-5, with 12 nucleotides matching TRBD2. The germline gives CDR1 SGHRS, CDR2 YFSETQ. This CDR3 spans 15 amino acids. Trimming cost V 7 bases and J 2 bases; bases outside gene matches: 6. Here the CDR3 DNA reads TGCGCCAGCGGCCCGGGACTAGCGGGTCAAGAGACCCAGTACTTC. This codes for CASGPGLAGQETQYF.

Only a few counts were recorded for this clonotype. The chain couples TRBV3-1 to TRBJ1-1; the match to TRBD1 covers 8 bases. Germline CDR1 LGHDT, CDR2 YNNKEL (reference sequence). Trimming cost V 2 bases and J 5 bases; bases outside gene matches: 13. CDR3 length: 17 amino acids. The CDR3 nucleotides are TGTGCCAGCAGCCAATATGGACAGGGAAGGACGGATACTGAAGCTTTCTTT. Translated, it gives CASSQYGQGRTDTEAFF.

V gene TRBV20-1 combines with J gene TRBJ2-7; tentatively, D is TRBD2 (6 bases). The V end was cut by 6 bases, the J end by 7 bases, with 19 bases between. This CDR3 comprises 13 residues. The germline gives CDR1 DFQATT, CDR2 SNEGSKA (reference sequence). The CDR3 region has the DNA TGCAGTGCCCCACTAGCTCCCGCGGATGAGCAGTACTTC. Encoded protein: CSAPLAPADEQYF.